The TCR beta chain described here comes from a study of blood T cell repertoires in COVID-19. Study overall: The United States, Italy and Spain supplied acute and convalescent COVID-19 samples. PBMCs, B-cell-depleted T cells, or T cells were the source of the cDNA or gDNA that made up the material.

Produced via immunoSEQ multiplex PCR; TCRdb's table is partial and in-frame only. The table records about 310,000 clones, roughly 89% of them present only once. The study recruited people aged about 18 to 95 years across more than 20 US areas. Cohort placement rested on clinical history that participants reported themselves. Trimming left V 5 bases short and J 6 bases short, with 11 bases between. The CDR3 sequence is 13 residues long. Germline values: CDR1 SEHNR, CDR2 FQNEAQ (reference sequence). The sequence derives from a man in his 60s who had recovered from COVID-19. Source material: PBMCs or T cells enriched from blood (not recorded which). The chain has TRBV7-9 and TRBJ1-5; tentatively, D is TRBD1 (5 bases). The CDR3 nucleotides read TGTGCCAGCAGCATGACTCAGGGTCAGCCCCAGCATTTT. It specifies CASSMTQGQPQHF.